A single sample gave rise to the 27 T cell receptor beta chains below, sequenced in a study of blood T cell repertoires in COVID-19. TCRdb's copy holds only in-frame clones and misses some; the assay was immunoSEQ multiplex PCR. The sample consists of about 200,000 clones, roughly 82% of them appearing once. Sequencing input: PBMCs or T cells enriched from blood (not recorded which). The receptors originated from a man aged 40-49 years with acute COVID-19.

The chain has TRBV30 and TRBJ2-5, with D possibly TRBD2 on 6 matching bases. CDR1 GTSNPN and CDR2 SVGIG come from the germline V gene (reference sequence). V was cut by 1 base and J by 2 bases, with 8 bases left in between. The CDR3 has 13 amino acids. CDR3 DNA: TGTGCCTGGAGTGAGGGGAGGCAAGAGACCCAGTACTTC. Translated: CAWSEGRQETQYF.

The chain recombines TRBV5-1 with TRBJ1-2, with D perhaps matching TRBD1 (5 bases). CDR3 length: 12 residues. Trimming left V 7 bases short and J 8 bases short, with 15 bases between. The germline gives CDR1 SGHRS, CDR2 YFSETQ. The CDR3 region has the DNA TGCGCCAGCCATGACAGCCTTGAAGGCTACACCTTC. Amino acid sequence: CASHDSLEGYTF.

The count of this clone is one. The rearrangement joins TRBV11-3 to TRBJ2-3; D is possibly TRBD2 (5 bases). Trimming stripped 3 bases from V and 4 bases from J, with 11 bases between. Per germline, CDR1 SGHNT and CDR2 YENEEA. There are 14 residues in the CDR3. CDR3 protein: CASSLGDPPDTQYF. The CDR3 bases are TGTGCCAGCAGCTTGGGAGACCCCCCAGATACGCAGTATTTT.

The chain uses TRBV27 and TRBJ2-7; TRBD1 is a possible D gene (6 bases). Looked up from germline, CDR1 is MNHEY and CDR2 is SMNVEV (reference sequence). The length of the CDR3 is 14 residues. Trimming removed 2 bases from V and 6 bases from J, with 14 bases in between. Written as DNA, the CDR3 is TGTGCCAGCAGTTTAACAGGGATCTCCCGCGAGCAGTACTTC. It specifies CASSLTGISREQYF.

The gene calls are TRBV7-2 and TRBJ2-5; weak D call: TRBD2 (7 bases). The CDR3 contains 17 residues. The ends were cut back, 1 base at V and 4 bases at J, with 19 bases in the middle. The germline V gene encodes CDR1 SGHTA and CDR2 FQGNSA. This CDR3 reads CASSLEGGGPLVETQYF. The CDR3 nucleotides read TGTGCCAGCAGCTTAGAAGGGGGGGGCCCGCTGGTAGAGACCCAGTACTTC.

The rearrangement links TRBV2 to TRBJ1-6; TRBD1 matches 11 bases. The V and J ends lost 6 bases and 7 bases, in that order; junction bases with no gene match: 2. There are 14 residues in the CDR3. Germline V gene sequence: CDR1 SNHLY, CDR2 FYNNEI. CDR3 sequence reads: CASRGTGGNSPLHF. DNA of the CDR3: TGTGCCAGCAGAGGGACAGGGGGGAATTCACCCCTCCACTTT.

The chain couples TRBV5-1 to TRBJ2-3; TRBD2 aligns across 7 bases. Germline CDR1 and CDR2: SGHRS and YFSETQ. The CDR3 extends over 16 amino acids. With 0 bases clipped from V and 4 bases from J, the junction kept 8 bases outside the gene matches. CDR3 DNA: TGCGCCAGCAGCTTGGGGGCGGCGGGAGACGCAGATACGCAGTATTTT. Translating gives CASSLGAAGDADTQYF.

This rearrangement joins TRBV7-6 to TRBJ2-3; D is perhaps TRBD2 (6 bases). This CDR3 has 15 residues. Germline V gene data show CDR1 as SGHVS and CDR2 as FNYEAQ. The V and J ends lost 5 bases and 0 bases respectively, with 12 bases between them. CDR3 coding DNA: TGTGCCAGCAGCCCCCCTGCGGGAAGCACAGATACGCAGTATTTT. It encodes CASSPPAGSTDTQYF.

In this sample, this clone turned up once. This rearrangement joins TRBV30 to TRBJ1-4, with unresolved D. Trimming shortened V by 2 bases and J by 8 bases, and 18 bases separated the two germline ends. This CDR3 contains 15 residues. Germline V lookup: CDR1 GTSNPN, CDR2 SVGIG (reference sequence). CDR3 bases: TGTGCCTGGAGTCCCGGACGGGGAGGCGTCGAAAAACTGTTTTTT. The encoded protein is CAWSPGRGGVEKLFF.

In its sample, this clone was seen once. The V and J genes are TRBV14 and TRBJ1-1; D unclear. Germline CDR1 and CDR2: SGHDN and FVKESK. V was cut by 4 bases and J by 0 bases, with 6 bases left in between. The CDR3 spans 13 residues. Here the CDR3 DNA reads TGTGCCAGCAGCCCCCGGGTGAACACTGAAGCTTTCTTT. As protein: CASSPRVNTEAFF.

The chain combines TRBV5-1 with TRBJ2-7; 16 bases map to TRBD2. Looked up from germline, CDR1 is SGHRS and CDR2 is YFSETQ. The CDR3 runs 18 residues. The J segment lost 4 bases and the V segment lost 4 bases, leaving 11 bases of the junction unmatched. DNA of the CDR3: TGCGCCAGCAGCACCGGGACTAGCGGGAGGGCGGGTATTTACGAGCAGTACTTC. It translates to CASSTGTSGRAGIYEQYF.

V and J are TRBV3-1 (or the pseudogene TRBV3-2) and TRBJ1-6; 7 bases align to TRBD1. The trim removed 1 base at V and 15 bases at J, leaving 12 bases unmatched. The CDR3 is 15 amino acids. Germline V CDR1 and CDR2: LGHDT, YNNKEL (reference sequence). CDR3 in DNA: TGTGCCAGCAGCCAAGTCGGGGCAGGGGGGTTTCGCCTCCACTTT. The encoded protein is CASSQVGAGGFRLHF.

V gene TRBV6-5 combines with J gene TRBJ2-3, with TRBD1 matching over 7 bases. The CDR3 runs 13 residues. The trim removed 4 bases at V and 5 bases at J, leaving 3 bases unmatched. The germline CDR1 and CDR2 sequences are MNHEY and SVGAGI. The CDR3 here is CASSFTGVDTQYF. CDR3 sequence (DNA): TGTGCCAGCAGTTTCACAGGGGTAGATACGCAGTATTTT.

The rearrangement joins TRBV24-1 to TRBJ2-1; TRBD2 agrees at 13 bases. Trimming took 4 bases from V and 5 from J; bases not matched to a gene: 4. Germline V gives CDR1 KGHDR, CDR2 SFDVKD. CDR3 size: 16 residues. The CDR3 here is CATSDPGTSGDNEQFF. The CDR3 coding sequence is TGTGCCACCAGTGACCCCGGGACTAGCGGGGACAATGAGCAGTTCTTC.

On this clone: Other DNA sequences in the sample encode the same CDR3. This sequence joins TRBV3-1 (or the pseudogene TRBV3-2) and TRBJ1-1, with D maybe TRBD1 (5 bases). The CDR3 length is 13 residues. The V end lost 1 base, the J end lost 4 bases, and 7 bases lay between the germline ends. Germline values: CDR1 LGHDT, CDR2 YNNKEL (reference sequence). This CDR3 is CASSQGGGTEAFF. CDR3 sequence (DNA): TGTGCCAGCAGCCAAGGGGGCGGCACTGAAGCTTTCTTT.

The CDR3 region has the DNA TGCGCCAGCGCCCAGGATGGTAGCTCCTACAATGAGCAGTTCTTC. Protein sequence: CASAQDGSSYNEQFF. This chain uses TRBV5-1 with TRBJ2-1; unclear D gene. Between the trimmed V and J ends, which lost 7 bases and 0 bases, there was a span of 14 bases. CDR1 and CDR2 (germline): SGHRS, YFSETQ. The CDR3 length is 15 residues.

This chain links TRBV10-3 with TRBJ2-3, with 13 bases that match TRBD2. V shed 6 bases and J 0 bases; nucleotides not matched to a gene: 6. CDR3 size: 17 residues. The V gene's germline CDR1 is ENHRY and CDR2 SYGVKD. The CDR3 loop reads CAISSGTSGISTDTQYF. CDR3 DNA sequence: TGTGCCATCAGCTCCGGGACTAGCGGGATAAGCACAGATACGCAGTATTTT.

This chain connects TRBV6-5 to TRBJ1-6, with D uncertain. The CDR3 loop spans 14 amino acids. Germline V lookup: CDR1 MNHEY, CDR2 SVGAGI. The germline V and J ends were trimmed by 2 bases and 7 bases, with 9 bases remaining between them. This CDR3 is CASSYQRGNSPLHF. In DNA form, the CDR3 reads TGTGCCAGCAGTTACCAGCGGGGAAATTCACCCCTCCACTTT.

The rearrangement links TRBV7-9 to TRBJ2-3, with 13 nucleotides matching TRBD2. The ends lost 7 bases at V and 4 bases at J; junction bases unmatched: 5. Germline V gene lookup returns CDR1 SEHNR and CDR2 FQNEAQ (reference sequence). The CDR3 runs 15 residues. In DNA, the CDR3 is TGTGCCAGCAAGGGACTAGCGGGAATCGCAGATACGCAGTATTTT. It yields the protein CASKGLAGIADTQYF.

The chain joins TRBV19 to TRBJ1-5; weak D call: TRBD1 (6 bases). Germline V CDR1 and CDR2: LNHDA, SQIVND (reference sequence). The CDR3 covers 16 residues. V was pared by 1 base and J by 9 bases, with 19 bases between. The CDR3 region has the DNA TGTGCCAGTAGTATAGTCAGGGGATCAACGCGGGCGCCCCAGCATTTT. Amino acid sequence: CASSIVRGSTRAPQHF. The whole variable domain, remainder taken from reference TRBV19 and TRBJ1-5, is DGGITQSPKYLFRKEGQNVTLSCEQNLNHDAMYWYRQDPGQGLRLIYYSQIVNDFQKGDIAEGYSVSREKKESFPLTVTSAQKNPTAFYLCASSIVRGSTRAPQHFGDGTRLSIL.

The rearrangement joins TRBV3-1 (or the pseudogene TRBV3-2) to TRBJ2-7; 8 nucleotides match TRBD1. The junction had 8 bases not matched to a gene; V was cut back by 8 bases and J by 5 bases. Germline CDR1 LGHDT, CDR2 YNNKEL (reference sequence). The CDR3 length is 13 residues. CDR3 loop: CASGRQGSDEQYF. The CDR3 bases are TGTGCCAGCGGGAGACAGGGGTCAGACGAGCAGTACTTC.

The V and J genes are TRBV12-3 or TRBV12-4 and TRBJ1-1; possibly TRBD1 for D (6 bases). The CDR3 has 13 amino acids. V was trimmed by 3 bases and J by 1 base, leaving 6 bases between them. CDR3 loop: CASSLTGNTEAFF. The CDR3, as DNA: TGTGCCAGCAGTTTGACAGGGAACACTGAAGCTTTCTTT.

This chain joins TRBV5-1 and TRBJ2-2; TRBD2 aligns across 15 bases. CDR1 is SGHRS, CDR2 YFSETQ, per germline. V shed 6 bases, J shed 6 bases, and the junction held 6 bases outside the gene matches. This CDR3 is 16 amino acids long. The CDR3 nucleotides read TGCGCCAGCAAACAGGGGACTAGCGGGAGGCCCGGGGAGCTGTTTTTT. It translates to CASKQGTSGRPGELFF.

This chain links TRBV7-6 with TRBJ1-5; unclear D gene. Trimming stripped 0 bases from V and 6 bases from J, with 3 bases between. There are 12 residues in the CDR3. In germline, CDR1 is SGHVS, CDR2 FNYEAQ. In DNA form, the CDR3 reads TGTGCCAGCAGCTTAGCCGGTCAGCCCCAGCATTTT. Translation gives CASSLAGQPQHF.

This clone was detected once. This chain uses TRBV11-2 with TRBJ1-4; D gene uncertain. The CDR3 is 13 residues long. Deletions cut 3 bases from V and 7 bases from J, with 9 bases between. Germline loops: CDR1 SGHAT, CDR2 FQNNGV. In DNA, the CDR3 is TGTGCCAGCAGCTTCGGGGTAACTGAAAAACTGTTTTTT. This translates into CASSFGVTEKLFF.

The V gene is TRBV7-2, the J gene TRBJ2-2; unclear D gene. The germline V and J ends were trimmed by 1 base and 6 bases, with 6 bases remaining between them. This CDR3 has 13 amino acids. Germline V lookup: CDR1 SGHTA, CDR2 FQGNSA. CDR3 amino acids: CASSLGVSGELFF. CDR3 DNA: TGTGCCAGCAGCTTAGGAGTTTCCGGGGAGCTGTTTTTT.

This clone was counted a single time. The rearrangement joins TRBV11-2 to TRBJ1-3, with 7 bases identical to TRBD1. The junction had 3 bases not matched to a gene; V was cut back by 6 bases and J by 1 base. This CDR3 spans 14 amino acids. Germline loops: CDR1 SGHAT, CDR2 FQNNGV. In DNA, the CDR3 is TGTGCCAGCAGACAGACAGGGTCTGGAAACACCATATATTTT. As protein: CASRQTGSGNTIYF.